Shown below are 26 T cell receptor beta chains from a single sample sequenced in a study of response to subunit inactivated influenza vaccine. Each CDR3 protein is one row after TCRdb ran MiXCR on the RT-PCR reads. This sample has some 850,000 distinct CDR3 sequences, with around 20% found just once. This material consisted of PBMCs from blood, taken roughly 5 days after vaccination. All receptors derive from a man aged 45-60 years who received an inactivated influenza vaccine.

The chain combines TRBV7-2 with TRBJ2-7; D might be TRBD1 or TRBD2, each matching 6 bases. The V gene lost 5 bases and the J gene lost 1 base, with 15 bases spanning the gap. This CDR3 has 15 residues. Germline V gene lookup returns CDR1 SGHTA and CDR2 FQGNSA. The CDR3 is CASSRGGQPSYEQYF. CDR3 nucleotide sequence: TGTGCCAGCAGCCGAGGGGGGCAACCGTCCTACGAGCAGTACTTC.

This chain connects TRBV5-1 to TRBJ2-5; 11 bases map to TRBD2. The CDR3 runs 16 residues. The V segment lost 1 base and the J segment 5 bases; nucleotides outside the gene matches: 7. The V gene's germline CDR1 is SGHRS and CDR2 YFSETQ. This CDR3 is CASSLFTSGRGETQYF. The CDR3 nucleotides are TGCGCCAGCAGCTTGTTTACTAGCGGGAGAGGCGAGACCCAGTACTTC.

A few counts support this clonotype. The chain has TRBV6-6 and TRBJ2-1; a possible D gene is TRBD1 (7 bases). This CDR3 comprises 12 residues. V gave up 2 bases and J gave up 15 bases, with 14 bases separating them. Germline V gene data show CDR1 as MNHNY and CDR2 as SVGAGI (reference sequence). The chain's CDR3 is CASSYGGGGLFF. In nucleotides, the CDR3 is TGTGCCAGCAGTTACGGAGGGGGCGGGTTGTTCTTC.

The J gene is TRBJ2-5, the V gene TRBV11-2; no clear D. This CDR3 is built from 14 residues. Trimming took off 5 bases at V and 2 bases at J, with 12 bases between the two ends. Germline CDR1 is SGHAT and CDR2 is FQNNGV. CDR3 nucleotide sequence: TGTGCCAGCAGCCGAAAAAACCGGCAAGAGACCCAGTACTTC. Encoded protein: CASSRKNRQETQYF. Supplemented by reference TRBV11-2 and TRBJ2-5, the full variable domain reads EAGVAQSPRYKIIEKRQSVAFWCNPISGHATLYWYQQILGQGPKLLIQFQNNGVVDDSQLPKDRFSAERLKGVDSTLKIQPAKLEDSAVYLCASSRKNRQETQYFGPGTRLLVL.

There are many counts of this clonotype. The chain recombines TRBV10-3 with TRBJ2-7, with 8 bases identical to TRBD1. The trim removed 0 bases at V and 4 bases at J, leaving 5 bases unmatched. This CDR3 is 15 amino acids long. Germline V gene sequence: CDR1 ENHRY, CDR2 SYGVKD. For the CDR3, the DNA is TGTGCCATCAGTGAGTCTGGGACAGGCTCTTACGAGCAGTACTTC. Residues: CAISESGTGSYEQYF.

The chain carries TRBV10-1 and TRBJ1-6; no clear D gene. Germline V gene lookup returns CDR1 WNHNN and CDR2 SYGVQD (reference sequence). Trimming stripped 6 bases from V and 10 bases from J, with 7 bases between. The CDR3 has 11 amino acids. CDR3: CASSPRSPLHF. CDR3 nucleotide sequence: TGCGCCAGCAGCCCGAGGTCACCCCTCCACTTT.

Notes on this clonotype: At one boundary the junction diverges from the germline segment, which might be a read error. The genes are TRBV5-1 and TRBJ1-4; 10 bases line up with TRBD1. The CDR3 is made up of 14 amino acids. Germline CDR1 reads SGHRS; CDR2 reads YFSETQ. As DNA, the CDR3 is TGTGCCAGCAGCCCGGGACAGGGGTATGAAAAACTGTTTTTT. Its translation: CASSPGQGYEKLFF.

The chain links TRBV27 to TRBJ2-1; 8 bases align to TRBD2. The germline V gene has CDR1 MNHEY and CDR2 SMNVEV (reference sequence). V dropped 4 bases and J dropped 4; count of bases not matched to a gene: 15. CDR3 length: 18 residues. CDR3 DNA: TGTGCCAGCAGTTCCTTAGCGGGGATTACTGCCATTTACAATGAGCAGTTCTTC. It specifies CASSSLAGITAIYNEQFF.

This clonotype was seen more than once but under ten times. The rearrangement uses TRBV20-1 and TRBJ2-7; D gene ambiguous. The CDR3 contains 12 residues. Germline V gives CDR1 DFQATT, CDR2 SNEGSKA (reference sequence). V lost 6 bases and J lost 1, with 10 bases in between. CDR3 in DNA: TGCAGTGCCAAGAAGGGATCCTACGAGCAGTACTTC. Its translation is CSAKKGSYEQYF.

This clonotype was seen a handful of times. The rearrangement joins TRBV20-1 to TRBJ1-4; 8 bases map to TRBD1. CDR3 size: 14 residues. From germline, CDR1 is DFQATT and CDR2 SNEGSKA (reference sequence). With V trimmed by 1 base and J by 8 bases, 6 bases remained unmatched. In DNA form, the CDR3 reads TGCAGTGCTAGAGCAGGGGGCGCAAGGGAAAAACTGTTTTTT. Protein: CSARAGGAREKLFF.

The sample holds a few counts of this clonotype. The chain couples TRBV6-2 or TRBV6-3 to TRBJ2-1, with 9 bases identical to TRBD2. J was trimmed by 6 bases and V by 7 bases; bases with no gene match: 10. This CDR3 comprises 15 residues. Germline-derived CDR1 and CDR2 are MNHEY and SVGEGT. The DNA for the CDR3 is TGTGCCAGCAAGGCGGCGGGGGGGCCTGGCAATGAGCAGTTCTTC. This encodes CASKAAGGPGNEQFF.

This clonotype has a count of ten or more. CDR3: CATSEVLGGEQFF. In DNA form, the CDR3 reads TGTGCCACCAGTGAGGTACTAGGCGGTGAGCAGTTCTTC. The chain has TRBV24-1 and TRBJ2-1, with D maybe TRBD2 (5 bases). CDR3 length: 13 amino acids. V was shortened by 4 bases and J by 9 bases, with 12 bases between the two germline ends. CDR1 is KGHDR and CDR2 is SFDVKD in the germline V gene.

This clonotype showed up just a few times. V and J are TRBV11-2 and TRBJ2-1; 7 bases align to TRBD2. V shed 4 bases and J 2 bases; nucleotides not matched to a gene: 14. There are 18 residues in the CDR3. CDR1 is SGHAT and CDR2 is FQNNGV in the germline V gene. The chain's CDR3 is CASSYLPSTSRTYNEQFF. CDR3 in DNA: TGTGCCAGCAGCTATCTCCCCTCGACTAGCCGAACCTACAATGAGCAGTTCTTC.

The chain employs TRBV20-1 and TRBJ2-7, with TRBD2 matching over 7 bases. CDR3 length: 14 amino acids. Per germline, CDR1 DFQATT and CDR2 SNEGSKA (reference sequence). Trimming cost V 5 bases and J 5 bases; bases outside gene matches: 12. The CDR3 DNA sequence: TGCAGTGCTGGCGGGAGCCACACCTTCCACGAGCAGTACTTC. Its protein is CSAGGSHTFHEQYF.

This clonotype was observed a few times. The genes are TRBV28 and TRBJ2-1, with D unclear. The germline gives CDR1 MDHEN, CDR2 SYDVKM. The CDR3 loop spans 11 amino acids. V lost 5 bases, J lost 9 bases, and 8 bases lay in between. In DNA, the CDR3 is TGTGCCAGCAGTGGATCCGGTGAGCAGTTCTTC. Its protein product is CASSGSGEQFF. Complete variable domain (other parts from reference TRBV28 and TRBJ2-1): DVKVTQSSRYLVKRTGEKVFLECVQDMDHENMFWYRQDPGLGLRLIYFSYDVKMKEKGDIPEGYSVSREKKERFSLILESASTNQTSMYLCASSGSGEQFFGPGTRLTVL.

A few counts support this clonotype. The rearrangement joins TRBV9 to TRBJ1-2; TRBD1 matches at 8 bases. The ends lost 3 bases at V and 4 bases at J; junction bases unmatched: 2. The CDR3 covers 13 residues. The V gene's germline CDR1 is SGDLS and CDR2 YYNGEE. The CDR3, as DNA: TGTGCCAGCAGCGCAGGGGGCCCCTATGGCTACACCTTC. Amino acid sequence: CASSAGGPYGYTF.

This clonotype was detected ten times or more. The J gene is TRBJ2-5, the V gene TRBV20-1; 7 positions agree with TRBD2. V was pared by 0 bases and J by 5 bases, with 9 bases of the junction left unmatched. Germline loops: CDR1 DFQATT, CDR2 SNEGSKA (reference sequence). The CDR3 contains 15 residues. The chain's CDR3 is CSAREGTSASETQYF. CDR3 coding DNA: TGCAGTGCTAGAGAGGGTACTAGCGCATCGGAGACCCAGTACTTC.

The chain joins TRBV6-1 to TRBJ2-7; TRBD2 matches 12 bases. The CDR3 has 17 amino acids. With 6 bases clipped from V and 6 bases from J, the junction kept 15 bases outside the gene matches. Germline V gives CDR1 MNHNS, CDR2 SASEGT. The CDR3 reads CASRLAGGPTGFGEQYF. Here the CDR3 DNA reads TGTGCCAGCAGGCTAGCGGGGGGGCCTACAGGTTTCGGCGAGCAGTACTTC.

This clonotype was counted ten times or more. The V and J genes are TRBV4-3 and TRBJ1-1; maybe TRBD1 (6 bases). Trimming cost V 5 bases and J 2 bases, with 18 bases left between them. Germline lookup yields CDR1 LGHNA and CDR2 YSLEER. The CDR3 has 16 amino acids. CDR3 sequence (DNA): TGCGCCAGCAGCTATGGGGGCAGTGGGTTAAACACTGAAGCTTTCTTT. Translating it yields CASSYGGSGLNTEAFF.

This clonotype was seen a few times. The gene calls are TRBV4-3 and TRBJ2-3, with 7 bases that match TRBD2. From germline, CDR1 is LGHNA and CDR2 YSLEER. J gave up 0 bases and V 0 bases, and 3 bases lay outside the gene matches. The CDR3 has 16 residues. Written as DNA, the CDR3 is TGCGCCAGCAGCCAAGAATGGCGGGGGAGCACAGATACGCAGTATTTT. Its protein product is CASSQEWRGSTDTQYF.

This chain joins TRBV28 and TRBJ2-5; no reliable D call. CDR1 is MDHEN and CDR2 is SYDVKM in the germline V gene. The CDR3 covers 14 residues. V shed 2 bases and J shed 4 bases, with 11 bases lying between them. CDR3 coding DNA: TGTGCCAGCAGTTTAGGCATGGGTTTAGAGACCCAGTACTTC. Its protein is CASSLGMGLETQYF.

This clonotype was picked up a small number of times. This chain joins TRBV6-1 and TRBJ1-6; D call uncertain. V lost 6 bases and J lost 5, with 14 bases in between. In germline, CDR1 is MNHNS, CDR2 SASEGT. This CDR3 contains 15 residues. The DNA for the CDR3 is TGTGCCAGCAGCCGGGGATTGAGGGATAATTCACCCCTCCACTTT. Encoded protein: CASSRGLRDNSPLHF.

The gene calls are TRBV28 and TRBJ2-7, with D possibly matching TRBD1 (6 bases). Germline V gene data show CDR1 as MDHEN and CDR2 as SYDVKM. CDR3 length equals 15 residues. Between the trimmed V and J ends, which lost 6 bases and 1 base, there was a span of 16 bases. The CDR3 is CASSPSPQGSYEQYF. CDR3 nucleotide sequence: TGTGCCAGCAGCCCCAGCCCCCAGGGGTCCTACGAGCAGTACTTC.

The chain links TRBV7-2 to TRBJ2-7; 8 nucleotides align to TRBD2. J gave up 2 bases and V 8 bases, and 14 bases lay outside the gene matches. The CDR3 is made up of 16 amino acids. Germline CDR1 SGHTA, CDR2 FQGNSA. CDR3 residues: CASARSSGGSPYEQYF. The DNA for the CDR3 is TGTGCCAGCGCCAGGTCCAGCGGGGGCAGCCCCTACGAGCAGTACTTC.

The genes are TRBV7-8 and TRBJ2-1; TRBD2 agrees at 10 bases. The germline gives CDR1 SGHVS, CDR2 FQNEAQ. V dropped 4 bases and J dropped 5; count of bases not matched to a gene: 5. CDR3 length equals 15 residues. This CDR3 is CASSSLAGEHNEQFF. The CDR3 bases are TGTGCCAGCAGCTCCCTAGCGGGAGAGCACAATGAGCAGTTCTTC. Filled out from reference TRBV7-8 and TRBJ2-1, the complete variable domain reads GAGVSQSPRYKVAKRGQDVALRCDPISGHVSLFWYQQALGQGPEFLTYFQNEAQLDKSGLPSDRFFAERPEGSVSTLKIQRTQQEDSAVYLCASSSLAGEHNEQFFGPGTRLTVL.

This clonotype was counted a few times. This chain links TRBV5-1 with TRBJ2-3; TRBD1 aligns across 7 bases. The J segment lost 2 bases and the V segment lost 3 bases, leaving 3 bases of the junction unmatched. This CDR3 spans 14 amino acids. CDR1 and CDR2 (germline): SGHRS, YFSETQ. DNA for the CDR3: TGCGCCAGCAGCTCGGACAGGACCACAGATACGCAGTATTTT. Translated: CASSSDRTTDTQYF.